The 12 T cell receptor beta chains below were found in one sample sequenced in a study of human T cells and chemical hapten exposure. TCRdb re-called the RACE reads with MiXCR, one entry per CDR3 protein. The data contain around 47,000 distinct CDR3 sequences, 3.7% of them singletons. Time point given: healthy volunteer bleed at 6 weeks. Total RNA came from unfractionated whole blood. The specimen sequenced was whole blood. These receptors all come from a human donor in good health. Some clones in this sample may be carry-over from other donors' samples.

This clonotype was detected only a few times. The chain links TRBV4-2 to TRBJ2-3; possibly TRBD2 for D (6 bases). V was cut by 2 bases and J by 2 bases, with 17 bases left in between. This CDR3 contains 17 residues. Germline V gene sequence: CDR1 LGHNA, CDR2 YNFKEQ. The CDR3 is CASSQPQAGRLTDTQYF. The CDR3 DNA is TGTGCCAGCAGCCAACCACAGGCGGGGCGGCTCACAGATACGCAGTATTTT.

This clonotype was found many times. The CDR3 ends on some other residue instead of the conserved phenylalanine or tryptophan, so this is likely a read error. The limits of the CDR3 on the DNA are not certain, so only TCRdb's listed CDR3 is given. This chain uses TRBV6-6 with TRBJ1-1; the table's D call, TRBD1, has no DNA check behind it. Counting both end residues, the CDR3 totals 13 amino acids. Germline loops: CDR1 MNHNY, CDR2 SVGAGI (reference sequence). The CDR3 loop is CASTLSPRQGPIG.

This clonotype was observed at least ten times. The rearrangement links TRBV6-4 to TRBJ2-3; 7 bases align to TRBD2. Germline V gene sequence: CDR1 MRHNA, CDR2 SNTAGT. CDR3 length: 15 residues. Trimming took 5 bases from V and 4 from J; bases not matched to a gene: 9. DNA of the CDR3: TGTGCCAGCAGTCGGACTAGTTTGGTTTCAGATACGCAGTATTTT. Its protein product is CASSRTSLVSDTQYF.

This clonotype was recorded at least ten times. This chain connects TRBV5-1 to TRBJ2-1; 8 nucleotides line up with TRBD1. Germline values: CDR1 SGHRS, CDR2 YFSETQ. CDR3 length: 13 amino acids. V was pared by 0 bases and J by 15 bases, with 8 bases of the junction left unmatched. The chain's CDR3 is CASSLALDRDRFF. In DNA, the CDR3 is TGCGCCAGCAGCTTGGCCTTGGACAGGGATCGGTTCTTC.

This clonotype was recorded a few times. CDR3: CASSLVRGAGTEAFF. CDR3 in DNA: TGCGCCAGCAGCTTGGTGCGGGGGGCGGGCACTGAAGCTTTCTTT. The chain has TRBV5-1 and TRBJ1-1; D may be TRBD1 (6 bases). CDR3 length equals 15 residues. V was cut by 0 bases and J by 4 bases, with 13 bases left in between. Germline values: CDR1 SGHRS, CDR2 YFSETQ.

This clonotype was found a few times. CDR3 in DNA: TGTGCCAGCAGCCAACAGGGGGTGGCAGCCTATGGCTACACCTTC. Protein sequence: CASSQQGVAAYGYTF. This rearrangement joins TRBV4-2 to TRBJ1-2, with 7 bases lining up with TRBD1. Germline CDR1 LGHNA, CDR2 YNFKEQ. After removal of 2 bases from V and 4 bases from J, the junction contained 7 bases not matched to a gene. The CDR3 length is 15 residues.

In this sample, this clonotype turned up many times. The chain links TRBV29-1 to TRBJ2-2, with D possibly being TRBD1 or TRBD2 (5 bases each). The length of the CDR3 is 13 residues. Looked up from germline, CDR1 is SQVTM and CDR2 is ANQGSEA. V was clipped by 4 bases and J by 4 bases, with 10 bases between them. The CDR3 protein is CSVAPGTTGELFF. The CDR3 nucleotides are TGCAGCGTTGCTCCCGGGACCACCGGGGAGCTGTTTTTT.

This clonotype was observed many times. This chain links TRBV12-3 or TRBV12-4 with TRBJ2-3; a weak D match, TRBD1 (5 bases). Trimming took off 5 bases at V and 5 bases at J, with 8 bases between the two ends. The CDR3 loop spans 12 amino acids. Here the CDR3 DNA reads TGTGCCAGCAGTCTGACAGAAGATACGCAGTATTTT. It codes for CASSLTEDTQYF.

The rearrangement joins TRBV5-6 to TRBJ1-1; D is ambiguous. The V gene's germline CDR1 is SGHDT and CDR2 YYEEEE. This CDR3 has 14 amino acids. Trimming shortened V by 0 bases and J by 1 base, and 7 bases separated the two germline ends. The CDR3 protein is CASSLVLPNTEAFF. The CDR3 nucleotides are TGTGCCAGCAGCTTGGTTTTACCGAACACTGAAGCTTTCTTT.

V and J are TRBV10-3 and TRBJ2-1, with 10 bases identical to TRBD1. There are 16 residues in the CDR3. The germline gives CDR1 ENHRY, CDR2 SYGVKD. V gave up 2 bases and J gave up 6 bases; unmatched junction bases: 7. The CDR3 DNA is TGTGCCATCAGTGAGATCCCCGGACAGGGGGGCAATGAGCAGTTCTTC. This codes for CAISEIPGQGGNEQFF.

As to this clonotype: A much larger clone differs by one base, so this may be a read error. The chain carries TRBV30 and TRBJ2-3; D gene unclear. This CDR3 is built from 13 residues. Trimming took 7 bases from V and 6 from J, leaving 17 bases between them. CDR1 and CDR2 (germline): GTSNPN, SVGIG (reference sequence). CDR3 sequence: CASTSSVRDTQYF. CDR3 bases: TGTGCCTCGACTTCCTCCGTGAGGGATACGCAGTATTTT.

V is TRBV29-1 and J is TRBJ1-5; no firm D call. Per germline, CDR1 SQVTM and CDR2 ANQGSEA. CDR3 length equals 14 residues. The ends were cut back, 5 bases at V and 4 bases at J, with 15 bases in the middle. The CDR3 DNA follows: TGCAGCGTTACAATAGATCACCCTAATCAGCCCCAGCATTTT. This codes for CSVTIDHPNQPQHF.